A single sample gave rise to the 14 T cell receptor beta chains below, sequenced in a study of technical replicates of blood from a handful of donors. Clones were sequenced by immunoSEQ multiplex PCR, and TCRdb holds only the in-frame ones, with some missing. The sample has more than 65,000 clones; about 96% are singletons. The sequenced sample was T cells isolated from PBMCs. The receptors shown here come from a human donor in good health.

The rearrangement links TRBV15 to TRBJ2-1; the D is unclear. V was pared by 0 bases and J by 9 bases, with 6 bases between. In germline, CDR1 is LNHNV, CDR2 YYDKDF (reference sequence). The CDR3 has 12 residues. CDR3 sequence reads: CATSRDRFEQFF. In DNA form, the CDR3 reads TGTGCCACCAGCAGAGATCGGTTTGAGCAGTTCTTC.

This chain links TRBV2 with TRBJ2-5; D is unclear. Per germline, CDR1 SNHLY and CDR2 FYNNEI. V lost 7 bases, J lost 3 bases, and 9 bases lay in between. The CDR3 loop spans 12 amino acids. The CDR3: CASNRREETQYF. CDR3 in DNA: TGTGCCAGCAATCGGAGAGAAGAGACCCAGTACTTC.

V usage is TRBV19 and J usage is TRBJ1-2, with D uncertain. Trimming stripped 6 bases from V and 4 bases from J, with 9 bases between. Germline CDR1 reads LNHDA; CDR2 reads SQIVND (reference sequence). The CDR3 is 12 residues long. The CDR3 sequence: CASRKRSYGYTF. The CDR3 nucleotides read TGTGCCAGTAGGAAACGGAGCTATGGCTACACCTTC.

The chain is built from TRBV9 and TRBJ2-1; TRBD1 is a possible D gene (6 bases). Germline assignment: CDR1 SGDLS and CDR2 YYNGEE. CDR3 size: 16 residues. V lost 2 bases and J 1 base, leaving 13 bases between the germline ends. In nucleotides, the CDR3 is TGTGCCAGCAGCGTCAACAGGGTGGATTCCTACAATGAGCAGTTCTTC. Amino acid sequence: CASSVNRVDSYNEQFF.

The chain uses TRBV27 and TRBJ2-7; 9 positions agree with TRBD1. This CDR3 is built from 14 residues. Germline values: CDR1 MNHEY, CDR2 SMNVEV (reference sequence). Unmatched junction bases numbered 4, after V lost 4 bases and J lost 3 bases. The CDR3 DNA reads TGTGCCAGCAGTTGGGGACAGGGCCTCTACGAGCAGTACTTC. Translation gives CASSWGQGLYEQYF.

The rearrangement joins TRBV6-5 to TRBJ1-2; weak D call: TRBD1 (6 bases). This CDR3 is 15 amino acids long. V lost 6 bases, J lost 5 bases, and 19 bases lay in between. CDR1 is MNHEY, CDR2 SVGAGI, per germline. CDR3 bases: TGTGCCAGCAGGCTCCAGGGGTCCCAAAAGTATGGCTACACCTTC. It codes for CASRLQGSQKYGYTF.

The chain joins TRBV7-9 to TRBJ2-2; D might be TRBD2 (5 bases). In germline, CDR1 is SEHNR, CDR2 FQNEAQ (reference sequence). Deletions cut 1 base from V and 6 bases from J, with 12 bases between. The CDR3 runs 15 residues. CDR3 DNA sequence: TGTGCCAGCAGCTTAGGTTTAGGACTTCCCGGGGAGCTGTTTTTT. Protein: CASSLGLGLPGELFF. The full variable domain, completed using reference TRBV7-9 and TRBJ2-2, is DTGVSQNPRHKITKRGQNVTFRCDPISEHNRLYWYRQTLGQGPEFLTYFQNEAQLEKSRLLSDRFSAERPKGSFSTLEIQRTEQGDSAMYLCASSLGLGLPGELFFGEGSRLTVL.

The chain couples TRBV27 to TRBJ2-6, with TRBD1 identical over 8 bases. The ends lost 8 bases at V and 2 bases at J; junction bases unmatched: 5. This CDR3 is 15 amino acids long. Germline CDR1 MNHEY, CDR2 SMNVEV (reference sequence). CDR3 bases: TGTGCCAGCGGAGACAGGGGAACTGGGGCCAACGTCCTGACTTTC. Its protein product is CASGDRGTGANVLTF.

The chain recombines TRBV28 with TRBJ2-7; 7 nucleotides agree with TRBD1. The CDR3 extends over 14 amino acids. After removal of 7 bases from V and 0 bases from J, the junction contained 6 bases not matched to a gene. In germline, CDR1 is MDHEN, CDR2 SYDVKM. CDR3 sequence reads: CASTRQGYSYEQYF. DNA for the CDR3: TGTGCCAGCACCAGACAGGGTTACTCCTACGAGCAGTACTTC.

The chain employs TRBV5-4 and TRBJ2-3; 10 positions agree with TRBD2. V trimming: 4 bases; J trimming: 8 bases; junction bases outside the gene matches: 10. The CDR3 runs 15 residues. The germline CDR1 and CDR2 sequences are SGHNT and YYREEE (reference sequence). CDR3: CASSTLAGSVATQYF. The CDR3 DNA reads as TGTGCCAGCAGCACACTAGCGGGATCTGTCGCTACGCAGTATTTT. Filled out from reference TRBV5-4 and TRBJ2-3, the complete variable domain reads ETGVTQSPTHLIKTRGQQVTLRCSSQSGHNTVSWYQQALGQGPQFIFQYYREEENGRGNFPPRFSGLQFPNYSSELNVNALELDDSALYLCASSTLAGSVATQYFGPGTRLTVL.

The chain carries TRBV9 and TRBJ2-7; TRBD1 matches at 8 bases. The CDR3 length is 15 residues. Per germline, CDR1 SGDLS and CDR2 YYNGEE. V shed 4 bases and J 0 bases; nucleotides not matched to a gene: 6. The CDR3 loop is CASSLRTGGSYEQYF. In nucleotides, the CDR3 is TGTGCCAGCAGCCTAAGAACAGGGGGCTCCTACGAGCAGTACTTC.

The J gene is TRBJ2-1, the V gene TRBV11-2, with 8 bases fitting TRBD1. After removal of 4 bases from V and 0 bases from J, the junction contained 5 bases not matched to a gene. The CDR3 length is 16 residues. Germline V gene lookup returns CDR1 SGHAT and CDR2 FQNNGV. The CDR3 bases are TGTGCCAGCAGCTGGGGACAGGCGAGCTCCTACAATGAGCAGTTCTTC. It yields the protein CASSWGQASSYNEQFF.

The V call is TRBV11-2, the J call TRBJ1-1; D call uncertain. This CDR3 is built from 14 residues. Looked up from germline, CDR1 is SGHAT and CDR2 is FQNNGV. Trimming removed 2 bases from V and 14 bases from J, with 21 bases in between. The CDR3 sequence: CASSLYIGGPEAFF. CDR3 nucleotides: TGTGCCAGCAGCTTATATATAGGAGGGCCCGAGGCGTTCTTT.

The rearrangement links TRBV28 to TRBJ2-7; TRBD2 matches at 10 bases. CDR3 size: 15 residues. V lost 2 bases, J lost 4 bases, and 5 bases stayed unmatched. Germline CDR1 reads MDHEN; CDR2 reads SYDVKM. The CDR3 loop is CASSLRSGRGYEQYF. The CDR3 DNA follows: TGTGCCAGCAGTTTAAGGAGCGGGAGGGGGTACGAGCAGTACTTC.